The rows below give T cell receptor beta chains drawn from one sample of a study of CD8+ T cells in alopecia areata. Repertoires were generated with immunoSEQ multiplex PCR, while TCRdb's copy carries only in-frame clones and drops some. The data contain about 180,000 clones, 50% to 75% of them singletons. The sequences come from CD4+ T cells sorted from blood, collected at approximately week 56, from a patient treated with tofacitinib. The receptors stem from a human donor with alopecia areata. CDR3s leave out the opening cysteine and the closing phenylalanine or tryptophan. The D gene is left open where the match is weak. Some rows mark clone size as missing; the rest say once, few, many or name a class of expanded clone.

j_call	clone_size	v_call	d_call	cdr3_aa
TRBJ1-2	NA	TRBV7-9	TRBD1	ASSVTGGVYGYT
TRBJ2-5	few	TRBV29-1	TRBD1	SVDGTGRETQY
TRBJ1-2	NA	TRBV28	TRBD1	ATTGQGSDYGYT
TRBJ1-1	NA	TRBV6-5	NA	ASSYLGQGNTEAF
TRBJ1-1	NA	TRBV5-1	NA	ASSPDQNTEAF
NA	few	TRBV28	TRBD2	ASSLLPGGHYEQY
TRBJ2-1	NA	TRBV5-1	NA	ASGPLGDEQF
TRBJ2-5	NA	TRBV29-1	TRBD1	SVGGQGAGETQY
TRBJ1-2	NA	TRBV6-1	NA	ASRAGGNDYGYT
TRBJ1-2	NA	TRBV29-1	NA	SAKDFNYGYT
TRBJ1-1	NA	TRBV4-2	NA	ASSQPGHMNTEAF
TRBJ2-7	once	TRBV27	NA	ASKLGWQGYYEQY
TRBJ2-7	NA	TRBV7-2	TRBD2	ASSPGRGRENSYEQY
TRBJ2-3	few	TRBV10-3	NA	AIMEIDTQY
TRBJ1-2	few	TRBV19	NA	ASNQLAGGYT
TRBJ2-5	few	TRBV4-1	NA	ASSQGRLQETQY
TRBJ1-6	NA	TRBV11-2	TRBD1	ASSSKRTGGDRVTLH
TRBJ2-4	few	TRBV2	TRBD1	ASSPTGGSGS
TRBJ1-4	once	TRBV6-5	TRBD1	ASSKDRATNEKLF
TRBJ2-7	NA	TRBV27	NA	ASSFLGDEQY
TRBJ1-2	NA	TRBV5-1	NA	ASSLDINYGYT
TRBJ2-7	once	TRBV7-2	TRBD1	ASSLAGTGKYEQY
TRBJ2-2	NA	TRBV4-1	TRBD2	ASSQDTPGLANTGELF
TRBJ2-7	few	TRBV23-1	NA	ASSRGGSYEQY
TRBJ1-1	NA	TRBV29-1	NA	SAGHPNTEAF
TRBJ1-1	NA	TRBV30	NA	AWSPYSGAEAF
TRBJ1-1	few	TRBV29-1	TRBD1	SAAIQGLNTEAF
TRBJ1-2	NA	TRBV5-1	TRBD1	ASSDTTGGYGYT
TRBJ2-7	once	TRBV29-1	NA	SVEGGSDEQY
TRBJ1-5	NA	TRBV4-2	NA	ASSQGNGARSQH
TRBJ1-3	few	TRBV29-1	NA	SVDGQISGNTIY
TRBJ1-1	NA	TRBV2	NA	ASSEVRGRTEAF